This T cell receptor (beta chain) comes out of a study of T cell responses to AZD1222 COVID-19 vaccine. Study results and limitations: Repertoire sampling occurred only after the peak T cell response. Most donors were white British, females outnumbered males, and clonal diversity was possibly underestimated. Reportedly, close to half of spike-specific TCRs are directed against unmutated variant regions. Spike-specific TCRs gained breadth and depth after people received two AZD1222 doses.

Sequencing was performed with immunoSEQ multiplex PCR; in TCRdb, only in-frame clones are kept and a portion is missing. Counted here are some 110,000 clones, roughly 90% occurring once; the ten biggest clones make up about 2.3%. Turning to this clone: What it recognizes is unknown.

The CDR3 extends over 15 amino acids. Per germline, CDR1 SGDLS and CDR2 YYNGEE. V gave up 2 bases and J gave up 3 bases, with 12 bases separating them. The source of this sequence is an adult in good health. The chain carries TRBV9 and TRBJ1-3; no definite D call. Source: peripheral blood, taken on day 0 of AZD1222 vaccination. The CDR3, as DNA: TGTGCCAGCAGCGTGGGAGTGGACTATGGAAACACCATATATTTT. Its translation is CASSVGVDYGNTIYF.